This TCR beta chain was observed in a study of post-analysis software for immune sequencing data. Findings and caveats of the study: Elevated frequency relative to controls characterized roughly 5 TRBV segments in patients, TRBV5-6, TRBV5-1 and TRBV20-1 among them. By F measure, strong co-clustering occurred among samples prepared in the same batch.

CDR1 is MNHEY, CDR2 SMNVEV, per germline (reference sequence). The CDR3 spans 14 residues. TCR beta libraries were prepared from cDNA with unique molecular identifiers. TCRdb reanalysed the PCR reads using MiXCR and keeps one entry per CDR3 protein. The sample lists some 800,000 distinct CDR3 sequences; just over 45% were seen once. Points on this clonotype: What it recognizes is unknown. The junction departs from germline at one end; a sequencing error may be responsible.

The V and J genes are TRBV27 and TRBJ1-1, with TRBD1 as a possible D gene (5 bases). The origin of this receptor is a girl aged 5-17 years with multiple sclerosis. The sample consisted of blood. The CDR3 protein is CASSLSGLNAEAFF. The CDR3 region has the DNA TGTGCCAGCAGTTTATCGGGGCTGAACGCTGAAGCTTTCTTT.